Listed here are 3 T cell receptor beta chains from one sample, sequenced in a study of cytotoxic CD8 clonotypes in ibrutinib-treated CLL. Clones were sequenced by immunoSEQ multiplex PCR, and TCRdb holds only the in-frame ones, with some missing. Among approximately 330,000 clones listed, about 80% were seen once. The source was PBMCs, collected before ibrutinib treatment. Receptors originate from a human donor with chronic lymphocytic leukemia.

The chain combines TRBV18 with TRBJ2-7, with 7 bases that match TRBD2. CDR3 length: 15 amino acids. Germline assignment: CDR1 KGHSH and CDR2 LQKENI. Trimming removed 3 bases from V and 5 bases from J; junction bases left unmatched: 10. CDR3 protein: CASSPTGPSGDEQYF. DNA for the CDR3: TGTGCCAGCTCACCCACGGGGCCGAGCGGGGACGAGCAGTACTTC.

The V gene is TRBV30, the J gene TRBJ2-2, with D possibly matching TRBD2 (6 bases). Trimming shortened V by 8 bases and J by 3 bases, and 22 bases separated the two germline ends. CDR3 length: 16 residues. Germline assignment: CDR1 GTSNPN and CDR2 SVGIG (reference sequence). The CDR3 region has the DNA TGTGCCCGCGGGGCACTCAATGGGTTGGACACCGGGGAGCTGTTTTTT. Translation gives CARGALNGLDTGELFF.

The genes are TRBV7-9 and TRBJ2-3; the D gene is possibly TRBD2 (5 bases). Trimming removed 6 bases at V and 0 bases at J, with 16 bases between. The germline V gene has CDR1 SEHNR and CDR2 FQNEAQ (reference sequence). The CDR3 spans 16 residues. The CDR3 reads CASSVPERASTDTQYF. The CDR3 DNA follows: TGTGCCAGCAGTGTACCTGAGAGGGCGAGCACAGATACGCAGTATTTT. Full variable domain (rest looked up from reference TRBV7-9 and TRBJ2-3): DTGVSQNPRHKITKRGQNVTFRCDPISEHNRLYWYRQTLGQGPEFLTYFQNEAQLEKSRLLSDRFSAERPKGSFSTLEIQRTEQGDSAMYLCASSVPERASTDTQYFGPGTRLTVL.